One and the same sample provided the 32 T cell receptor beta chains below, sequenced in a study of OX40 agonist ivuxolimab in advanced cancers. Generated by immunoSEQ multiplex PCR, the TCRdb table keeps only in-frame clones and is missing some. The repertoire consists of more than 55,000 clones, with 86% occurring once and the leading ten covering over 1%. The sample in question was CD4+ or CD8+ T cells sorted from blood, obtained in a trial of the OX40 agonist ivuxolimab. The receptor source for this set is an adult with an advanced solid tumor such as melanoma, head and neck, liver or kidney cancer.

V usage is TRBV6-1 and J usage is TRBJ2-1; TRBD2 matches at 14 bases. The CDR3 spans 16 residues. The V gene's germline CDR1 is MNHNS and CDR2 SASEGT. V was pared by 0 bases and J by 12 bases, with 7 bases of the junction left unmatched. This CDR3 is CASSEAGLAGEGVQFF. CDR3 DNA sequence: TGTGCCAGCAGTGAAGCGGGACTAGCGGGAGAAGGGGTGCAGTTCTTC.

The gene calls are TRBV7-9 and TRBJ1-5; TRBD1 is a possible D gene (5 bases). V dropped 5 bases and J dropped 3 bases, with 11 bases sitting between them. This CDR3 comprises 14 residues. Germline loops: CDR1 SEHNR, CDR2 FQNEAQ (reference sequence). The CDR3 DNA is TGTGCCAGCAGCCCCGGGGGGAACAATCAGCCCCAGCATTTT. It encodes CASSPGGNNQPQHF.

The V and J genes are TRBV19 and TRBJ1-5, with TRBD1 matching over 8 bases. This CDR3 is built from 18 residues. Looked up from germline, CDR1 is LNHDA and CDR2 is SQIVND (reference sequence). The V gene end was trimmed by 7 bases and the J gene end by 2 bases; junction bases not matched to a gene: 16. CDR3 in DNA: TGTGCCAGTATGCGGGCGTCAGGGGGCGCGGGAGGCAATCAGCCCCAGCATTTT. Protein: CASMRASGGAGGNQPQHF.

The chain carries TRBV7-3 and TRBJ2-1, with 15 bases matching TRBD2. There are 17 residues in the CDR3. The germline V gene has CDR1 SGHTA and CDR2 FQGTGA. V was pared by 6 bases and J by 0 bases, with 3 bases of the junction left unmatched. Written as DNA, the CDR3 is TGTGCCAGCAGTGGACTAGCGGGAGGGCCCTCCTACAATGAGCAGTTCTTC. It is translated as CASSGLAGGPSYNEQFF.

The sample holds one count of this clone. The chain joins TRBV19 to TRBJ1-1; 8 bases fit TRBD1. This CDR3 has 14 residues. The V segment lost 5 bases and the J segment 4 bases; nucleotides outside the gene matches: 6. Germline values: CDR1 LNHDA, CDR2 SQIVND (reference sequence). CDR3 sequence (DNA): TGTGCCAGTAGTGTATCGACAGGGGCCACTGAAGCTTTCTTT. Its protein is CASSVSTGATEAFF.

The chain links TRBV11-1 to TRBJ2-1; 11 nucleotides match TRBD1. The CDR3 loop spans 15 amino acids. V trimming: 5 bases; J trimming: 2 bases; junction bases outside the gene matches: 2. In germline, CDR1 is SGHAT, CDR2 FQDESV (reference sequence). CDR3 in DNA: TGTGCCAGCAGCCGGGACAGGGGGACCTACAATGAGCAGTTCTTC. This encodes CASSRDRGTYNEQFF. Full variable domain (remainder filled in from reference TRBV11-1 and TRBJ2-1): EAEVAQSPRYKITEKSQAVAFWCDPISGHATLYWYRQILGQGPELLVQFQDESVVDDSQLPKDRFSAERLKGVDSTLKIQPAELGDSAMYLCASSRDRGTYNEQFFGPGTRLTVL.

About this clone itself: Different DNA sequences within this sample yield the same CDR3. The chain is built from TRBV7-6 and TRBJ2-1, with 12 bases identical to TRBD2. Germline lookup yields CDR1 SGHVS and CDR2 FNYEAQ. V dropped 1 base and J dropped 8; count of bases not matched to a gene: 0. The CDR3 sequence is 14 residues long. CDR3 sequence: CASSLGLAGDEQFF. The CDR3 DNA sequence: TGTGCCAGCAGCTTAGGACTAGCGGGAGATGAGCAGTTCTTC.

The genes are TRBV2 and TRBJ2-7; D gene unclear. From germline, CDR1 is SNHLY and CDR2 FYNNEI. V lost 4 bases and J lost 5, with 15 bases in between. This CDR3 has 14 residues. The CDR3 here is CASSVQAGGDEQYF. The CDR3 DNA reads TGTGCCAGCAGTGTACAAGCAGGTGGTGACGAGCAGTACTTC.

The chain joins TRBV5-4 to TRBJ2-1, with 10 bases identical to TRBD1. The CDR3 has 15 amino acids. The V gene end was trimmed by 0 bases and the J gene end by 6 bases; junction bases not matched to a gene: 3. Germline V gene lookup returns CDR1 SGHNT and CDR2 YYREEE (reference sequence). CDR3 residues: CASSLAWTGGNEQFF. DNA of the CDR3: TGTGCCAGCAGCTTGGCCTGGACAGGGGGCAATGAGCAGTTCTTC.

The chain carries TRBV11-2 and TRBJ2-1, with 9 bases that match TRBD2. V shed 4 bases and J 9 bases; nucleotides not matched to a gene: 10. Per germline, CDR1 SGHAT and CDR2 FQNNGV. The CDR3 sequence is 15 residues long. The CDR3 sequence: CASSSGGSGRGEQFF. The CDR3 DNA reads TGTGCCAGCAGCTCGGGGGGTAGCGGGAGAGGTGAGCAGTTCTTC.

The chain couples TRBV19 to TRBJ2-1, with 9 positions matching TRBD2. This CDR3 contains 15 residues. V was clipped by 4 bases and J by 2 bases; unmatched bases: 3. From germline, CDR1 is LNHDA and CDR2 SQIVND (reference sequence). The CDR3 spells CASSTSGITYNEQFF. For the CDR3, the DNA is TGTGCCAGTAGTACTAGCGGGATTACCTACAATGAGCAGTTCTTC.

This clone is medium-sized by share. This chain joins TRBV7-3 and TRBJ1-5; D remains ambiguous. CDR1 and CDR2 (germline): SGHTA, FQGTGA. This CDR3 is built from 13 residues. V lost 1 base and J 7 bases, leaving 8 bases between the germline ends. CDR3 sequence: CASSLNREQPQHF. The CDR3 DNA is TGTGCCAGCAGCTTAAATAGGGAACAGCCCCAGCATTTT. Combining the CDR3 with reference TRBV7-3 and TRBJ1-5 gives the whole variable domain GAGVSQTPSNKVTEKGKYVELRCDPISGHTALYWYRQSLGQGPEFLIYFQGTGAADDSGLPNDRFFAVRPEGSVSTLKIQRTERGDSAVYLCASSLNREQPQHFGDGTRLSIL.

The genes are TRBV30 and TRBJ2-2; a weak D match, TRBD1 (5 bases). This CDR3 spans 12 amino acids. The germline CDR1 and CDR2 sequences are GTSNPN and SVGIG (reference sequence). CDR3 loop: CGRQTNTGELFF. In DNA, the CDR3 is TGTGGACGACAGACGAACACCGGGGAGCTGTTTTTT.

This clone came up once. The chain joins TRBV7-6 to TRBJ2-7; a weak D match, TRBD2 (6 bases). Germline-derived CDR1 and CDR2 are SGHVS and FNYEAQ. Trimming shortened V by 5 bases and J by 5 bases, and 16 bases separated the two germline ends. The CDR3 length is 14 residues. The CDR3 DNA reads TGTGCCAGCAGCGGATCGGGGGATAAGGACGAGCAGTACTTC. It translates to CASSGSGDKDEQYF.

In DNA, the CDR3 is TGCGCCAGCAGCCTCAATGACAGGGGGAAAGAGACCCAGTACTTC. It encodes CASSLNDRGKETQYF. The genes are TRBV5-1 and TRBJ2-5; TRBD1 matches 9 bases. CDR1 and CDR2 from the germline V gene are SGHRS and YFSETQ. V trimming: 4 bases; J trimming: 3 bases; junction bases outside the gene matches: 7. The CDR3 has 15 amino acids.

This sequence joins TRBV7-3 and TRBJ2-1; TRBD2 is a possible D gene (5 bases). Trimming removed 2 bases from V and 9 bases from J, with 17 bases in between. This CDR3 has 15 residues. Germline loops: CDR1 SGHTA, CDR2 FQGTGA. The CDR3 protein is CASSLSLVKFPEQFF. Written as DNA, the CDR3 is TGTGCCAGCAGCTTATCACTAGTAAAGTTCCCTGAGCAGTTCTTC.

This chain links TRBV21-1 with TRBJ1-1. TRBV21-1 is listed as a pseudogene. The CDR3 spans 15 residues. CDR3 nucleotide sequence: TGTGCCAGCAGCAAGACGGAAGGACGGAACACTGAAGCTTTCTTT. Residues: CASSKTEGRNTEAFF.

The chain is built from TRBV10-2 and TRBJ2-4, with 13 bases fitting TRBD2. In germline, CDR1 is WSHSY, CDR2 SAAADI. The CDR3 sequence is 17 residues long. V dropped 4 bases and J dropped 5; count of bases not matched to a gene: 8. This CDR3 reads CASSVLRGLAGENIQYF. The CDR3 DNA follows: TGCGCCAGCAGTGTGCTTAGAGGACTAGCGGGAGAAAACATTCAGTACTTC.

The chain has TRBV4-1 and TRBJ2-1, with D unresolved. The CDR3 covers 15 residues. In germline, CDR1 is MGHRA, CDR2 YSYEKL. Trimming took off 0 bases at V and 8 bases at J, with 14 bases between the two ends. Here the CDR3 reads CASSQDPGVVDEQFF. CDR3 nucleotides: TGCGCCAGCAGCCAAGATCCCGGTGTGGTCGATGAGCAGTTCTTC.

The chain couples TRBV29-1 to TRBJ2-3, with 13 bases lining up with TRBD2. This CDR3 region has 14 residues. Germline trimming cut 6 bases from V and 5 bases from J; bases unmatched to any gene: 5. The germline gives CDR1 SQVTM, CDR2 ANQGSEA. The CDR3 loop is CSVLGLAGVDTQYF. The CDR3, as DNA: TGCAGCGTCCTCGGACTAGCGGGAGTAGATACGCAGTATTTT.

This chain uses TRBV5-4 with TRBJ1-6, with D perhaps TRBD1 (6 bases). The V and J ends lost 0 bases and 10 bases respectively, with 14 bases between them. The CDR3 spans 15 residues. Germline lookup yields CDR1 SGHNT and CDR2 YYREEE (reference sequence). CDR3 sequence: CASSLAGRGQSPLHF. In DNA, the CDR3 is TGTGCCAGCAGCTTGGCCGGCAGGGGTCAGTCACCCCTCCACTTT.

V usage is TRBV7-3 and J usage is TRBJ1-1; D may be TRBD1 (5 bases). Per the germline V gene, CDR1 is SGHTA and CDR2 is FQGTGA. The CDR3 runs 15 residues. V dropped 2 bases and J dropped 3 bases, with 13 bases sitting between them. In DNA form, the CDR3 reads TGTGCCAGCAGCTTACAGGGCAGTAAGGACACTGAAGCTTTCTTT. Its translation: CASSLQGSKDTEAFF.

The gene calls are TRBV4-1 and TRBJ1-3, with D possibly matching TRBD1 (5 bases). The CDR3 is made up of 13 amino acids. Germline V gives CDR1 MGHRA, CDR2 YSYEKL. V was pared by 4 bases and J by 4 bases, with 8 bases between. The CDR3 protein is CASSLGAGNTIYF. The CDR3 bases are TGCGCCAGCAGCCTAGGGGCGGGAAACACCATATATTTT.

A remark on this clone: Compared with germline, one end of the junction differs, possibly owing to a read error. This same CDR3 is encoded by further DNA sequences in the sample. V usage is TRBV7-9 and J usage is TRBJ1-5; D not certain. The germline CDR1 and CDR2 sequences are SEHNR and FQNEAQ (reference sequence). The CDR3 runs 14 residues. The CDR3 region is CASSLSTSNQPQHF. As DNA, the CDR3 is TGTGCCAGCAGCTTATCAACAAGCAATCAGCCTCAGCATTTT. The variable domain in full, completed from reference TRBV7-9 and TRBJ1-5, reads DTGVSQNPRHKITKRGQNVTFRCDPISEHNRLYWYRQTLGQGPEFLTYFQNEAQLEKSRLLSDRFSAERPKGSFSTLEIQRTEQGDSAMYLCASSLSTSNQPQHFGDGTRLSIL.

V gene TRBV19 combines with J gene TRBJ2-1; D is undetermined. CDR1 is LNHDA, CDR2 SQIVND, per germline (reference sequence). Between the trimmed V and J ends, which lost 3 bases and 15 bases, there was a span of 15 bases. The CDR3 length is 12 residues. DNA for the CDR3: TGTGCCAGTAGTATTCACCCCACCTCCCGGTTCTTC. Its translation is CASSIHPTSRFF.

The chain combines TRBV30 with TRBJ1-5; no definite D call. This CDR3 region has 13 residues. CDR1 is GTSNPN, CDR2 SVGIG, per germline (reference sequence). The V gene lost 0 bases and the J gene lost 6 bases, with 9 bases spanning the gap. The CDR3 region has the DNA TGTGCCTGGAGTGTCGGCGAGAGTCAGCCCCAGCATTTT. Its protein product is CAWSVGESQPQHF. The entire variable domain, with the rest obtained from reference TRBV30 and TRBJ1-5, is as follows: SQTIHQWPATLVQPVGSPLSLECTVEGTSNPNLYWYRQAAGRGLQLLFYSVGIGQISSEVPQNLSASRPQDRQFILSSKKLLLSDSGFYLCAWSVGESQPQHFGDGTRLSIL.

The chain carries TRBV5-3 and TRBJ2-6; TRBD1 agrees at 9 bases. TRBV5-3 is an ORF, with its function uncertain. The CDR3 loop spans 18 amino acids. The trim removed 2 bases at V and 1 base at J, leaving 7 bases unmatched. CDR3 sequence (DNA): TGTGCCAGAAGCTTCGCCGGGACAGGGAGGTCTGGGGCCAACGTCCTGACTTTC. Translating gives CARSFAGTGRSGANVLTF.

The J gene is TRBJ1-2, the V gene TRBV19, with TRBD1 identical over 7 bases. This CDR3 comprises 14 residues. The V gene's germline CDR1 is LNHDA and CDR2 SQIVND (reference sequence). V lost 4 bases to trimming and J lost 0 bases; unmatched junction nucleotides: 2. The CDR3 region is CASSTQGTNYGYTF. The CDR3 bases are TGTGCCAGTAGTACACAGGGGACTAACTATGGCTACACCTTC.

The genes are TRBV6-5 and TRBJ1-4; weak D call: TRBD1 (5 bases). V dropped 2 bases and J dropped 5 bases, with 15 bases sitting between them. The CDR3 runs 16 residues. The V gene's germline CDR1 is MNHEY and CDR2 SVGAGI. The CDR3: CASSYTSGWGNEKLFF. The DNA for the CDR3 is TGTGCCAGCAGTTACACTTCAGGATGGGGCAATGAAAAACTGTTTTTT.

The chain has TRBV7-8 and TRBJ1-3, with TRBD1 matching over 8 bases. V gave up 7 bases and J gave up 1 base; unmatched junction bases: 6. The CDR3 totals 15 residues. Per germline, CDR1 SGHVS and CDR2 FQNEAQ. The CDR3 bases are TGTGCCAGCACCCCGGACAGGGAGTCTGGAAACACCATATATTTT. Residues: CASTPDRESGNTIYF.

The CDR3 DNA reads TGTGCCAGCAGCCGATCCCCAGGGACGAACTATGGCTACACCTTC. It codes for CASSRSPGTNYGYTF. This chain uses TRBV7-6 with TRBJ1-2, with a possible D match to TRBD1 (5 bases). V lost 5 bases and J 2 bases, leaving 15 bases between the germline ends. CDR3 length: 15 amino acids. The germline CDR1 and CDR2 sequences are SGHVS and FNYEAQ.

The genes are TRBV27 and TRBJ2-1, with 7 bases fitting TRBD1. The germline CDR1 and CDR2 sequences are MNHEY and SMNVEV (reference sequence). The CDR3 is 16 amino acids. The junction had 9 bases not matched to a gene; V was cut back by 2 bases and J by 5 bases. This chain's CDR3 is CASSLEKGQSHNEQFF. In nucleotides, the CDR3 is TGTGCCAGCAGTTTAGAGAAGGGACAGTCACACAATGAGCAGTTCTTC.